Following are 30 T cell receptor beta chains from one sample sequenced in a study of cytomegalovirus exposure and HLA in healthy donors. The PCR contained 60 Vbeta and 13 Jbeta primers. Generated by immunoSEQ multiplex PCR, the TCRdb table keeps only in-frame clones and is missing some. There are about 180,000 clones in the sample; roughly 84% occur only once, and about 1.3% lies in the top ten. The sequencing input was PBMCs. The receptors were sampled from a girl between 2 and 10 years old in good health and CMV-seropositive.

The chain's CDR3 is CASSLEVGSGSPLHF. CDR3 in DNA: TGTGCCAGCAGCTTGGAGGTAGGGAGCGGTTCACCCCTCCACTTT. The rearrangement links TRBV5-4 to TRBJ1-6; D ambiguous. Looked up from germline, CDR1 is SGHNT and CDR2 is YYREEE (reference sequence). Trimming took 0 bases from V and 9 from J, leaving 13 bases between them. The CDR3 has 15 residues.

The rearrangement uses TRBV2 and TRBJ1-3; a weak D match, TRBD1 (5 bases). Trimming took 6 bases from V and 11 from J, leaving 8 bases between them. Germline values: CDR1 SNHLY, CDR2 FYNNEI. The length of the CDR3 is 10 residues. The CDR3 nucleotides read TGTGCCAGCAGGGGGGGTGCCATATATTTT. This encodes CASRGGAIYF.

This chain connects TRBV11-2 to TRBJ1-4; tentative D call: TRBD1 (6 bases). The V and J ends lost 0 bases and 8 bases respectively, with 25 bases between them. CDR3 length equals 19 residues. The germline V gene has CDR1 SGHAT and CDR2 FQNNGV. As DNA, the CDR3 is TGTGCCAGCAGCTTAGATCTCGAGACAGGAGTTACCTTGTGGGAAAAACTGTTTTTT. This translates into CASSLDLETGVTLWEKLFF.

This clone was found a few times. The chain joins TRBV29-1 to TRBJ1-1; a weak D match, TRBD1 (5 bases). V was cut by 3 bases and J by 4 bases, with 15 bases left in between. This CDR3 is built from 14 residues. Germline loops: CDR1 SQVTM, CDR2 ANQGSEA. Here the CDR3 reads CSVDTPGGVTEAFF. CDR3 coding DNA: TGCAGCGTTGATACCCCCGGAGGGGTCACTGAAGCTTTCTTT.

This rearrangement joins TRBV15 to TRBJ2-6, with 7 bases matching TRBD1. Unmatched junction bases numbered 9, after V lost 4 bases and J lost 0 bases. CDR1 and CDR2 from the germline V gene are LNHNV and YYDKDF (reference sequence). The CDR3 has 18 residues. The CDR3 spells CATSTNRGHLSGANVLTF. The DNA for the CDR3 is TGTGCCACCAGCACCAACAGGGGCCATCTCTCTGGGGCCAACGTCCTGACTTTC.

The chain joins TRBV28 to TRBJ1-2, with 10 positions matching TRBD1. The germline CDR1 and CDR2 sequences are MDHEN and SYDVKM. V lost 3 bases and J lost 7; bases outside the gene matches: 2. This CDR3 comprises 13 residues. The CDR3 region has the DNA TGTGCCAGCAGTTTCGGGACAGGGGCTGGCTACACCTTC. Translating it yields CASSFGTGAGYTF.

The chain recombines TRBV9 with TRBJ1-2, with D tentatively TRBD1 (6 bases). The CDR3 loop spans 13 amino acids. Trimming cost V 0 bases and J 10 bases, with 13 bases left between them. Germline V lookup: CDR1 SGDLS, CDR2 YYNGEE. The CDR3 nucleotides are TGTGCCAGCAGCGTAGCGAGTCGGGGGGCCTACACCTTC. Its protein is CASSVASRGAYTF. The full variable domain, rest sourced from reference TRBV9 and TRBJ1-2, is DSGVTQTPKHLITATGQRVTLRCSPRSGDLSVYWYQQSLDQGLQFLIQYYNGEERAKGNILERFSAQQFPDLHSELNLSSLELGDSALYFCASSVASRGAYTFGSGTRLTVV.

This chain connects TRBV19 to TRBJ1-3, with D unclear. The CDR3 contains 13 residues. Germline V lookup: CDR1 LNHDA, CDR2 SQIVND (reference sequence). Deletions cut 6 bases from V and 0 bases from J, with 6 bases between. CDR3 loop: CASSDISGNTIYF. CDR3 nucleotides: TGTGCCAGTAGCGACATCTCTGGAAACACCATATATTTT.

The chain is built from TRBV7-3 and TRBJ2-7, with 9 nucleotides matching TRBD2. The V gene's germline CDR1 is SGHTA and CDR2 FQGTGA. The CDR3 spans 14 residues. V lost 2 bases, J lost 2 bases, and 1 base stayed unmatched. The CDR3 spells CASSLAGGPYEQYF. Here the CDR3 DNA reads TGTGCCAGCAGCTTAGCGGGAGGGCCCTACGAGCAGTACTTC.

The genes are TRBV19 and TRBJ1-3; tentatively, D is TRBD1 (6 bases). Germline V gene sequence: CDR1 LNHDA, CDR2 SQIVND (reference sequence). V was shortened by 3 bases and J by 2 bases, with 11 bases between the two germline ends. The length of the CDR3 is 15 residues. CDR3 sequence: CASSMGRGPGNTIYF. CDR3 DNA sequence: TGTGCCAGTAGTATGGGCAGGGGACCTGGAAACACCATATATTTT. Looking up the rest from reference TRBV19 and TRBJ1-3 gives the full variable domain: DGGITQSPKYLFRKEGQNVTLSCEQNLNHDAMYWYRQDPGQGLRLIYYSQIVNDFQKGDIAEGYSVSREKKESFPLTVTSAQKNPTAFYLCASSMGRGPGNTIYFGEGSWLTVV.

The chain combines TRBV5-1 with TRBJ1-4, with TRBD1 matching 10 bases. The CDR3 runs to 16 residues. J lost 4 bases, V lost 8 bases, and 11 bases had no gene match. Germline V gene sequence: CDR1 SGHRS, CDR2 YFSETQ. CDR3 coding DNA: TGCGCCAGTAGTCCCGGACAGGGGGGCCATAATGAAAAACTGTTTTTT. Amino acids: CASSPGQGGHNEKLFF.

The genes are TRBV18 and TRBJ1-2; weak D call: TRBD1 (6 bases). Per germline, CDR1 KGHSH and CDR2 LQKENI. V was clipped by 0 bases and J by 4 bases, with 12 bases between them. The CDR3 has 15 amino acids. CDR3 amino acids: CASSPPGTPLYGYTF. In nucleotides, the CDR3 is TGTGCCAGCTCACCACCCGGGACACCTCTCTATGGCTACACCTTC.

The J gene is TRBJ2-2, the V gene TRBV7-9, with D perhaps matching TRBD1 (6 bases). This CDR3 region has 16 residues. In germline, CDR1 is SEHNR, CDR2 FQNEAQ (reference sequence). Trimming left V 5 bases short and J 1 base short, with 14 bases between. The CDR3 nucleotides read TGTGCCAGCAGCAATATCCCGGGACAGAACACCGGGGAGCTGTTTTTT. Protein sequence: CASSNIPGQNTGELFF. Complete variable domain (other parts from reference TRBV7-9 and TRBJ2-2): DTGVSQNPRHKITKRGQNVTFRCDPISEHNRLYWYRQTLGQGPEFLTYFQNEAQLEKSRLLSDRFSAERPKGSFSTLEIQRTEQGDSAMYLCASSNIPGQNTGELFFGEGSRLTVL.

The V and J genes are TRBV15 and TRBJ2-3, with TRBD2 matching over 16 bases. The length of the CDR3 is 17 residues. The V gene's germline CDR1 is LNHNV and CDR2 YYDKDF (reference sequence). The J segment lost 7 bases and the V segment lost 5 bases, leaving 9 bases of the junction unmatched. The DNA of the CDR3 is TGTGCCACCAGCCCCTTGGGACTAGCGGGAGGGAGGAATACGCAGTATTTT. It is translated as CATSPLGLAGGRNTQYF.

The chain is built from TRBV27 and TRBJ1-3, with a tentative D call TRBD1 (5 bases). Trimming removed 6 bases at V and 4 bases at J, with 19 bases between. CDR3 length: 16 residues. Germline CDR1 is MNHEY and CDR2 is SMNVEV (reference sequence). The CDR3 region is CASRSMLGGPGNTIYF. CDR3 coding DNA: TGTGCCAGCAGAAGTATGCTCGGGGGTCCCGGAAACACCATATATTTT.

The V gene is TRBV25-1, the J gene TRBJ2-3; 7 nucleotides match TRBD2. In germline, CDR1 is MGHDK, CDR2 SYGVNS. This CDR3 has 15 amino acids. Unmatched junction bases numbered 7, after V lost 3 bases and J lost 4 bases. CDR3 amino acids: CASSDQRGGADTQYF. CDR3 DNA: TGTGCCAGCAGTGACCAGCGGGGAGGGGCAGATACGCAGTATTTT.

V is TRBV27 and J is TRBJ2-3, with D perhaps matching TRBD2 (5 bases). Deletions cut 2 bases from V and 6 bases from J, with 6 bases between. Germline CDR1 MNHEY, CDR2 SMNVEV (reference sequence). This CDR3 comprises 12 residues. This CDR3 is CASSLPGDTQYF. The CDR3, as DNA: TGTGCCAGCAGTTTACCGGGGGATACGCAGTATTTT.

In its sample, this clone was seen once. The V and J genes are TRBV25-1 and TRBJ2-5; 7 positions agree with TRBD2. The end of the DNA aligns better with TRBJ2-7, so the J call may be wrong. The germline CDR1 and CDR2 sequences are MGHDK and SYGVNS. The length of the CDR3 is 14 residues. The CDR3 region has the DNA TGTGCCAGCAGTGAGGGGGGACTACTCTACGAGCAGTACTTC. It encodes CASSEGGLLYEQYF.

The table lists this clone with a few counts. The genes are TRBV5-1 and TRBJ2-1; D unresolved. Trimming removed 1 base at V and 10 bases at J, with 6 bases between. The CDR3 has 11 residues. Germline V lookup: CDR1 SGHRS, CDR2 YFSETQ. In DNA, the CDR3 is TGCGCCAGCAGCTTGACAGCAGAGCAGTTCTTC. Protein sequence: CASSLTAEQFF.

The chain recombines TRBV20-1 with TRBJ1-2; no definite D call. The germline CDR1 and CDR2 sequences are DFQATT and SNEGSKA (reference sequence). V lost 6 bases, J lost 3 bases, and 8 bases lay in between. The CDR3 sequence is 11 residues long. The CDR3 nucleotides are TGCAGTGCCCCAGTCTACTATGGCTACACCTTC. Its protein product is CSAPVYYGYTF.

The V gene is TRBV28, the J gene TRBJ2-3; possible D gene TRBD2, 7 bases. This CDR3 is 15 amino acids long. Trimming left V 3 bases short and J 4 bases short, with 14 bases between. Germline values: CDR1 MDHEN, CDR2 SYDVKM. The CDR3 region is CASSFGGARPDTQYF. CDR3 nucleotides: TGTGCCAGCAGTTTTGGGGGGGCTAGACCAGATACGCAGTATTTT.

The chain uses TRBV15 and TRBJ1-2, with a weak D call TRBD1 (6 bases). Germline-derived CDR1 and CDR2 are LNHNV and YYDKDF (reference sequence). The length of the CDR3 is 16 residues. Trimming shortened V by 0 bases and J by 1 base, and 12 bases separated the two germline ends. CDR3 sequence: CATSRDLGAGNYGYTF. CDR3 sequence (DNA): TGTGCCACCAGCAGAGATTTGGGGGCGGGTAACTATGGCTACACCTTC.

J is TRBJ2-1 and V is TRBV27; TRBD1 is a possible D gene (6 bases). The germline V gene encodes CDR1 MNHEY and CDR2 SMNVEV (reference sequence). The V and J ends lost 5 bases and 5 bases respectively, with 13 bases between them. The CDR3 runs to 14 residues. DNA of the CDR3: TGTGCCAGCAGTGGCACAGGGCCAAACAATGAGCAGTTCTTC. Translated: CASSGTGPNNEQFF.

This chain uses TRBV28 with TRBJ1-5; D gene ambiguous. The CDR3 is 14 amino acids. The germline V gene has CDR1 MDHEN and CDR2 SYDVKM. Trimming removed 2 bases at V and 3 bases at J, with 8 bases between. CDR3 DNA sequence: TGTGCCAGCAGTTTACGCGGGTTCAATCAGCCCCAGCATTTT. Protein product: CASSLRGFNQPQHF.

The CDR3 DNA follows: TGTGCCAGCAGCGGACAGGGGAGGTTGGACGAGCAGTACTTC. Amino acids: CASSGQGRLDEQYF. V gene TRBV9 combines with J gene TRBJ2-7; TRBD1 agrees at 8 bases. Germline V gene lookup returns CDR1 SGDLS and CDR2 YYNGEE. The CDR3 has 14 residues. J gave up 5 bases and V 3 bases, and 7 bases lay outside the gene matches. The full variable domain, completed using reference TRBV9 and TRBJ2-7, is DSGVTQTPKHLITATGQRVTLRCSPRSGDLSVYWYQQSLDQGLQFLIQYYNGEERAKGNILERFSAQQFPDLHSELNLSSLELGDSALYFCASSGQGRLDEQYFGPGTRLTVT.

The genes are TRBV28 and TRBJ1-1, with no clear D. The V and J ends lost 2 bases and 3 bases respectively, with 10 bases between them. Germline V lookup: CDR1 MDHEN, CDR2 SYDVKM. CDR3 length: 14 residues. The CDR3 DNA is TGTGCCAGCAGTTTAGGGAGTCGGGACACTGAAGCTTTCTTT. Translating gives CASSLGSRDTEAFF.

V and J are TRBV7-3 and TRBJ2-1; tentative D call: TRBD1 (5 bases). With 0 bases removed from V and 0 bases from J, the gap between germline ends came to 9 bases. The germline V gene encodes CDR1 SGHTA and CDR2 FQGTGA. This CDR3 has 16 residues. CDR3 sequence (DNA): TGTGCCAGCAGCTTAACGTATGACAGCTCCTACAATGAGCAGTTCTTC. It yields the protein CASSLTYDSSYNEQFF. Full variable domain (remainder filled in from reference TRBV7-3 and TRBJ2-1): GAGVSQTPSNKVTEKGKYVELRCDPISGHTALYWYRQSLGQGPEFLIYFQGTGAADDSGLPNDRFFAVRPEGSVSTLKIQRTERGDSAVYLCASSLTYDSSYNEQFFGPGTRLTVL.

The chain is built from TRBV27 and TRBJ1-3; 8 bases align to TRBD1. The CDR3 loop spans 13 amino acids. Unmatched junction bases numbered 8, after V lost 6 bases and J lost 10 bases. Germline V gene lookup returns CDR1 MNHEY and CDR2 SMNVEV (reference sequence). CDR3 amino acids: CASSSDRVGTIYF. CDR3 sequence (DNA): TGTGCCAGCAGCTCGGACAGGGTAGGGACCATATATTTT.

Written as DNA, the CDR3 is TGTGCCAGCAGCTTAGGACTAGCGGGAGTCCAAGAGACCCAGTACTTC. Amino acids: CASSLGLAGVQETQYF. The chain has TRBV11-3 and TRBJ2-5; 12 nucleotides line up with TRBD2. CDR1 is SGHNT, CDR2 YENEEA, per germline. The CDR3 has 16 amino acids. V was pared by 1 base and J by 1 base, with 1 base of the junction left unmatched.

The chain links TRBV5-1 to TRBJ2-1; 7 positions match TRBD1. The CDR3 spans 14 residues. Germline values: CDR1 SGHRS, CDR2 YFSETQ. Germline trimming cut 1 base from V and 7 bases from J; bases unmatched to any gene: 5. In DNA, the CDR3 is TGCGCCAGCAGCTTGTCCGGACAGGCAAATGAGCAGTTCTTC. It encodes CASSLSGQANEQFF. Full variable domain (remainder filled in from reference TRBV5-1 and TRBJ2-1): KAGVTQTPRYLIKTRGQQVTLSCSPISGHRSVSWYQQTPGQGLQFLFEYFSETQRNKGNFPGRFSGRQFSNSRSEMNVSTLELGDSALYLCASSLSGQANEQFFGPGTRLTVL.